The 13 T cell receptor beta chains presented below share a single source sample, sequenced in a study of blood T cells in healthy people across ages. Together with a sample-barcoded 5' primer, a J-beta primer mix was included in a second PCR lasting roughly 6 to 12 cycles. In TCRdb, the 5' RACE reads were re-called with MiXCR into one record per CDR3 protein. The table has around 1.5 million distinct CDR3 sequences, approximately 63% seen once; the top ten hold over 5%. Sequencing was carried out using blood. These receptors came from a man aged 18-30 years in good health.

This clonotype was counted many times. V usage is TRBV20-1 and J usage is TRBJ2-5, with TRBD1 identical over 8 bases. The V and J ends lost 4 bases and 2 bases, in that order; junction bases with no gene match: 6. Germline V gene sequence: CDR1 DFQATT, CDR2 SNEGSKA (reference sequence). CDR3 length equals 14 residues. Here the CDR3 DNA reads TGCAGTGCTACACAGGGGGAAGGTCAAGAGACCCAGTACTTC. Translation: CSATQGEGQETQYF.

V and J are TRBV27 and TRBJ2-1, with 7 positions matching TRBD2. CDR3 size: 14 residues. CDR1 and CDR2 from the germline V gene are MNHEY and SMNVEV (reference sequence). The V segment lost 7 bases and the J segment 8 bases; nucleotides outside the gene matches: 11. The CDR3 coding sequence is TGTGCCAGCATGGCCACTAGCGACGGGTATGAGCAGTTCTTC. Protein: CASMATSDGYEQFF.

The gene calls are TRBV4-1 and TRBJ1-1; D is ambiguous. There are 17 residues in the CDR3. V was shortened by 0 bases and J by 0 bases, with 14 bases between the two germline ends. Germline assignment: CDR1 MGHRA and CDR2 YSYEKL. The CDR3 protein is CASSQDLNQVVNTEAFF. The CDR3 nucleotides read TGCGCCAGCAGCCAAGATTTAAACCAGGTGGTGAACACTGAAGCTTTCTTT.

The V call is TRBV4-3, the J call TRBJ2-5; maybe TRBD1 (5 bases). With 0 bases removed from V and 5 bases from J, the gap between germline ends came to 19 bases. The CDR3 runs to 17 residues. Germline CDR1 LGHNA, CDR2 YSLEER. This CDR3 is CASSQDLAGPEQETQYF. The CDR3 DNA reads as TGCGCCAGCAGCCAAGATTTAGCAGGGCCCGAACAGGAGACCCAGTACTTC.

The chain uses TRBV4-1 and TRBJ2-5; D might be TRBD1 or TRBD2, each matching 6 bases. V gave up 3 bases and J gave up 4 bases, with 15 bases separating them. In germline, CDR1 is MGHRA, CDR2 YSYEKL. The CDR3 consists of 15 residues. The CDR3 loop is CASSQVGAGGETQYF. CDR3 nucleotides: TGCGCCAGCAGCCAGGTGGGGGCCGGGGGAGAGACCCAGTACTTC.

The chain links TRBV27 to TRBJ2-1; 12 bases map to TRBD2. CDR1 and CDR2 from the germline V gene are MNHEY and SMNVEV (reference sequence). The CDR3 length is 15 residues. V was pared by 8 bases and J by 8 bases, with 10 bases of the junction left unmatched. The CDR3 DNA sequence: TGTGCCAGCGGGTCTGGACTAGCGGGAAACGATGAGCAGTTCTTC. This translates into CASGSGLAGNDEQFF.

The chain carries TRBV29-1 and TRBJ2-3, with D unclear. The CDR3 contains 12 residues. The V and J ends lost 0 bases and 8 bases respectively, with 9 bases between them. CDR1 is SQVTM, CDR2 ANQGSEA, per germline. CDR3 amino acids: CSVEDQWGTQYF. Here the CDR3 DNA reads TGCAGCGTTGAAGATCAGTGGGGTACGCAGTATTTT.

The chain employs TRBV5-6 and TRBJ2-7, with 10 bases that match TRBD2. The J call is in doubt because the DNA end fits TRBJ2-5 better. Germline V lookup: CDR1 SGHDT, CDR2 YYEEEE. CDR3 length equals 14 residues. DNA of the CDR3: TGTGCCAGCCTGCTAGCGGGAGATGCAGAGACCCAGTACTTC. Protein: CASLLAGDAETQYF.

For the CDR3, the DNA is TGCAGCGTGGGCCGAAAGGACGCTTTCTTT. This translates into CSVGRKDAFF. This sequence joins TRBV29-1 and TRBJ1-1; the D is unclear. Germline-derived CDR1 and CDR2 are SQVTM and ANQGSEA. Trimming removed 6 bases at V and 11 bases at J, with 13 bases between. This CDR3 spans 10 amino acids. Combining the CDR3 with reference TRBV29-1 and TRBJ1-1 gives the whole variable domain SAVISQKPSRDICQRGTSLTIQCQVDSQVTMMFWYRQQPGQSLTLIATANQGSEATYESGFVIDKFPISRPNLTFSTLTVSNMSPEDSSIYLCSVGRKDAFFGQGTRLTVV.

The J gene is TRBJ2-3, the V gene TRBV4-3; D gene uncertain. The V end was cut by 0 bases, the J end by 4 bases, with 8 bases between. The CDR3 extends over 14 amino acids. Germline V lookup: CDR1 LGHNA, CDR2 YSLEER. CDR3 residues: CASSQDAPSDTQYF. In DNA, the CDR3 is TGCGCCAGCAGCCAAGATGCCCCCTCAGATACGCAGTATTTT.

V is TRBV7-6 and J is TRBJ1-2; TRBD1 aligns across 8 bases. V shed 1 base and J 3 bases; nucleotides not matched to a gene: 7. Germline CDR1 reads SGHVS; CDR2 reads FNYEAQ. This CDR3 comprises 16 residues. The CDR3 sequence is CASSLVAGGADYGYTF. CDR3 nucleotide sequence: TGTGCCAGCAGCTTAGTGGCAGGGGGCGCGGACTATGGCTACACCTTC.

The table lists this clonotype with a count of one. This rearrangement joins TRBV5-1 to TRBJ2-7, with TRBD1 matching 11 bases. Germline CDR1 SGHRS, CDR2 YFSETQ. J was trimmed by 3 bases and V by 4 bases; bases with no gene match: 12. This CDR3 has 17 amino acids. Here the CDR3 DNA reads TGCGCCAGCAGCCCTTTCTCCCGGGACAGGGGGGTCTACGAGCAGTACTTC. It specifies CASSPFSRDRGVYEQYF. Supplemented by reference TRBV5-1 and TRBJ2-7, the full variable domain reads KAGVTQTPRYLIKTRGQQVTLSCSPISGHRSVSWYQQTPGQGLQFLFEYFSETQRNKGNFPGRFSGRQFSNSRSEMNVSTLELGDSALYLCASSPFSRDRGVYEQYFGPGTRLTVT.

This clonotype was found a few times. The chain employs TRBV20-1 and TRBJ2-3, with 8 bases aligning to TRBD1. Germline V gives CDR1 DFQATT, CDR2 SNEGSKA (reference sequence). This CDR3 region has 15 residues. V gave up 5 bases and J gave up 1 base; unmatched junction bases: 8. CDR3 DNA: TGCAGTGCTTTTAATCCGGGACAGGGCACAGATACGCAGTATTTT. Its protein is CSAFNPGQGTDTQYF.